This is a list of T cell receptor beta chains from one sample in a study of T cells after yellow fever vaccination. One entry per CDR3 protein results from TCRdb running MiXCR on the 5' RACE reads. The table has about 210,000 distinct CDR3 sequences, 5.5% to 8.5% seen once. Here the sequenced sample was CD4+ T cells sorted from PBMCs, taken on the day of the yellow fever booster vaccination. The receptor set was obtained from a man aged 25 to 45 who received the YFV17D yellow fever vaccine. Each CDR3 is given with its conserved first and last residue. D genes are given only for firm matches. Size values are once, few and many counts, or a class for expanded clones, and some rows have none.

>TRBV29-1|TRBJ2-2|-|-
TGCAGCGCCGGGACCGATACCGGGGAGCTGTTTTTT
CSAGTDTGELFF
>TRBV9|TRBJ1-1|-|many
TGTGCCAGCAGCGGTAGTGGCAGGAACACTGAAGCTTTCTTT
CASSGSGRNTEAFF
>TRBV2|TRBJ2-7|-|many
TGTGCCAGCAGTGAAGCCCCCACGTCAGCCGAGCAGTACTTC
CASSEAPTSAEQYF
>TRBV3-1|TRBJ2-5|-|-
TGTGCCAGCAGCTCAGGTCAGACCCAGTACTTC
CASSSGQTQYF
>TRBV29-1|TRBJ2-1|-|many
TGCAGCGTTGATAATCGGGGGAGCTCCTACAATGAGCAGTTCTTC
CSVDNRGSSYNEQFF
>TRBV5-6|TRBJ1-4|-|-
TGTGCCAGCAGCCTTAGGAGCAGCGGTGTGGTTAATGAAAAACTGTTTTTT
CASSLRSSGVVNEKLFF
>TRBV7-2|TRBJ2-4|-|few
TGTGCCAGCAGCTCGGTTGGAGGTCAAAACATTCAGTACTTC
CASSSVGGQNIQYF
>TRBV5-1|TRBJ1-1|-|few
TGCGCCAGCAGCTTTAACGACCCCGACACTGAAGCTTTCTTT
CASSFNDPDTEAFF
>TRBV20-1|TRBJ2-7|-|many
TGCAGTGCTAGGACCGGGAGCTTAGACGAGCAGTACTTC
CSARTGSLDEQYF
>TRBV7-8|TRBJ2-2|TRBD2|many
TGTGCCAGCAGCATCACCGGGACTACGAACACCGGGGAGCTGTTTTTT
CASSITGTTNTGELFF
>TRBV3-1|TRBJ2-7|TRBD1|-
TGTGCCAGCAGCCAAAAGGTAGGACAGGGGGGCGAGCAGTACTTC
CASSQKVGQGGEQYF
>TRBV5-4|TRBJ2-6|TRBD1|-
TGTGCCAGCAGCTTGGGCGGGACAGGGCAATTCTCTGGGGCCAACGTCCTGACTTTC
CASSLGGTGQFSGANVLTF
>TRBV18|TRBJ2-1|TRBD1|-
TGTGCCAGCTCACCACCCATCGGGACAGGGCAATACAATGAGCAGTTCTTC
CASSPPIGTGQYNEQFF
>TRBV6-2/TRBV6-3|TRBJ1-1|-|-
TGTGCCAGCAAATCCAGGACAGCCGAAGCTTTCTTT
CASKSRTAEAFF
>TRBV7-2|TRBJ2-3|TRBD1|-
TGTGCCAGCAGCCCCGACAGGGATCGCACAGATACGCAGTATTTT
CASSPDRDRTDTQYF
>TRBV6-2/TRBV6-3|TRBJ1-1|-|many
TGTGCCAGCAGTTACCCCCAGAAGACATCCCCTGAAGCTTTCTTT
CASSYPQKTSPEAFF
>TRBV20-1|TRBJ2-1|TRBD2|-
TGCAGTGCTAGGGGTAGCGGGAGATCCGGTGAGCAGTTCTTC
CSARGSGRSGEQFF
>TRBV7-2|TRBJ2-7|TRBD1|few
TGTGCCAGCAGCTTCACAGGGGTGGATGAGCAGTACTTC
CASSFTGVDEQYF
>TRBV28|TRBJ2-2|-|many
TGTGCCAGCAGTTCCGGACAGTTGCCCGGGGAGCTGTTTTTT
CASSSGQLPGELFF
>TRBV5-5|TRBJ2-1|TRBD1|many
TGTGCCAGCAGCCACAGGGGACCATACAATGAGCAGTTCTTC
CASSHRGPYNEQFF
>TRBV6-2/TRBV6-3|TRBJ2-3|TRBD2|many
TGTGCCAGCAGTTACTCGACTAGCTCGCAGTATTTT
CASSYSTSSQYF
>TRBV20-1|TRBJ2-7|-|many
TGCAGTGCCGTGGCGTCCTACGAGCAGTACTTC
CSAVASYEQYF
>TRBV20-1|TRBJ2-1|-|many
TGCAGTGCTAGAGATATGGCGCGGAGCTCCTACAATGAGCAGTTCTTC
CSARDMARSSYNEQFF
>TRBV29-1|TRBJ2-5|TRBD1|many
TGCAGCGTCAACAGGGGGTTAGGAGAGACCCAGTACTTC
CSVNRGLGETQYF
>TRBV3-1|TRBJ2-1|TRBD2|few
TGTGCCAGCAGCCAGGGACTAGCGGGGGTGAACAATGAGCAGTTCTTC
CASSQGLAGVNNEQFF
>TRBV28|TRBJ2-7|-|few
TGTGCCAGCAGCAGGAGCCCTCCCTACGAGCAGTACTTC
CASSRSPPYEQYF
>TRBV19|TRBJ2-7|-|-
TGTGCCAGTAGTGTCGGGCTCTATTCCTACGAGCAGTACTTC
CASSVGLYSYEQYF
>TRBV6-5|TRBJ2-7|-|few
TGTGCCAGCAGTTACCAGCGGCCTACCTACGAGCAGTACTTC
CASSYQRPTYEQYF
>TRBV27|TRBJ1-1|-|many
TGTGCCAGCAGTTTAAGGGTGGGCATGAACACTGAAGCTTTCTTT
CASSLRVGMNTEAFF
>TRBV6-5|TRBJ2-7|TRBD2|many
TGTGCCAGCAGTTATGTGGGAGGGCCCAGAGAGCAGTACTTC
CASSYVGGPREQYF
>TRBV10-3|TRBJ2-7|-|-
TGTGCCATCAGGGGCAGGGACGGGAACTACGAGCAGTACTTC
CAIRGRDGNYEQYF
>TRBV3-1|TRBJ2-1|TRBD2|-
TGTGCCAGCACCGCAAGCGGGAGCTCCTACAATGAGCAGTTCTTC
CASTASGSSYNEQFF
>TRBV11-2|TRBJ2-7|TRBD2|few
TGTGCCAGCAGCTTCACGAATACACGGACTAGCGGTTACGAGCAGTACTTC
CASSFTNTRTSGYEQYF
>TRBV28|TRBJ2-5|TRBD2|few
TGTGCCAGCCGAGGGGCGGGAGAAGAAGAGACCCAGTACTTC
CASRGAGEEETQYF
>TRBV5-1|TRBJ2-2|-|-
TGCGCCAGCAAGGAACAGGGGAGGAATGCCGGGGAGCTGTTTTTT
CASKEQGRNAGELFF
>TRBV7-2|TRBJ1-3|-|-
TGTGCCAGCAGCTTAGTTCCAAGCTCTGGAAACACCATATATTTT
CASSLVPSSGNTIYF
>TRBV5-1|TRBJ2-1|-|many
TGCGCCAGCAGCTTGGAGGAGGCGGCCCTGCGCAATGAGCAGTTCTTC
CASSLEEAALRNEQFF
>TRBV4-3|TRBJ2-2|TRBD2|-
TGCGCCAGCAGCCAACACCGGACTGGGGCGGGAGTCCTCACCGGGGAGCTGTTTTTT
CASSQHRTGAGVLTGELFF
>TRBV7-2|TRBJ2-1|-|many
TGTGCCAGCAGTTACCGCAGCGGCTCGGATGGTGAGCAGTTCTTC
CASSYRSGSDGEQFF
>TRBV7-9|TRBJ2-5|-|many
TGTGCCAGCAGCTTGGTAGGGTCAGAGACCCAGTACTTC
CASSLVGSETQYF
>TRBV15|TRBJ2-5|-|many
TGTGCCACCAGCAGAGATGTCGAGACCCAGTACTTC
CATSRDVETQYF
>TRBV4-3|TRBJ2-2|-|many
TGCGCCAGCAGCCAAGATTATCTCAGGCCAACCGGGGAGCTGTTTTTT
CASSQDYLRPTGELFF